This T cell receptor beta chain was identified during a study of blood T cell repertoires in COVID-19. Study-level information: COVID-19 samples collected from the United States, Italy and Spain covered acute and convalescent phases. Sources were T cells, B-cell-depleted T cells, or PBMCs; the material itself was cDNA or gDNA.

Original data processing: Amplification with reference gene primers provided the estimates of nucleated cell counts. The table came from immunoSEQ multiplex PCR; TCRdb's copy has only in-frame clones and leaves some out. The D gene and trimming were derived from the DNA, and the V and J assignments and clone size from that table. In the table there are some 450,000 clones, roughly 89% of which are singletons. Patients at the Seattle site were enrolled during active infection and followed longitudinally. This clone has only a few counts. J gave up 2 bases and V 5 bases, and 3 bases lay outside the gene matches. Germline V lookup: CDR1 LGHNT, CDR2 FRNRAP. The CDR3 runs 14 residues.

V gene TRBV12-5 combines with J gene TRBJ1-5; 7 bases are a match to TRBD1. Input material: peripheral blood. This TCR was recovered from a young man with COVID-19, enrolled during active disease. This CDR3 is CASGLGGRNQPQHF. CDR3 nucleotide sequence: TGTGCTAGTGGTCTAGGGGGCCGCAATCAGCCCCAGCATTTT.